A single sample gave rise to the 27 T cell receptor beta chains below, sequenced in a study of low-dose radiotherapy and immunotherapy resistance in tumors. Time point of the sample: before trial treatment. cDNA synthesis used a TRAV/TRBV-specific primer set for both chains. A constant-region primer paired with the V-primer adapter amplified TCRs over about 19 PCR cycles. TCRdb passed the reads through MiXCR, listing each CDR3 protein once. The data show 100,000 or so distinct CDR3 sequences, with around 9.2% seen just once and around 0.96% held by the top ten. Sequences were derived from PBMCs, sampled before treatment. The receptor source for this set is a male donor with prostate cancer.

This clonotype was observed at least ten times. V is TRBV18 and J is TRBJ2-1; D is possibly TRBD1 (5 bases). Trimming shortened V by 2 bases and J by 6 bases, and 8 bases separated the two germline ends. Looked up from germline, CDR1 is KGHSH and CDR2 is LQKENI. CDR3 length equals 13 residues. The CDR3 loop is CASSPRQSNEQFF. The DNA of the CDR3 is TGTGCCAGCTCACCAAGACAGAGCAATGAGCAGTTCTTC.

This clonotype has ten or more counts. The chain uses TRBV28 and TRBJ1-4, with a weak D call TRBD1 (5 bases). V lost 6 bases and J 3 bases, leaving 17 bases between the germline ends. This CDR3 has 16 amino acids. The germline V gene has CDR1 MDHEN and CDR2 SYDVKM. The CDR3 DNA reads TGTGCCAGCAGCTCCGCCGGGGCTACGGCTAATGAAAAACTGTTTTTT. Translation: CASSSAGATANEKLFF.

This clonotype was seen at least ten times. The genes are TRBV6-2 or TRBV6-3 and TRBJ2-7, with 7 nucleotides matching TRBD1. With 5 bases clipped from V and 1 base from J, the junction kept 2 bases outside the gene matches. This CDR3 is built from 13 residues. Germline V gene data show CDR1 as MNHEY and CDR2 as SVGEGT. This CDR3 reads CASSRGQSYEQYF. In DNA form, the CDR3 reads TGTGCCAGCAGTCGGGGACAGTCCTACGAGCAGTACTTC.

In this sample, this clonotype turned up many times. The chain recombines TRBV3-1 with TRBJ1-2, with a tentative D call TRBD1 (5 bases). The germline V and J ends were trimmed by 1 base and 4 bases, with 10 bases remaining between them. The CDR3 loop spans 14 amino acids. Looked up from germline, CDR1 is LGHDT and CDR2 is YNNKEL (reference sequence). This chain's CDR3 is CASSQVGAAYGYTF. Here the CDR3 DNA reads TGTGCCAGCAGCCAAGTCGGGGCAGCCTATGGCTACACCTTC.

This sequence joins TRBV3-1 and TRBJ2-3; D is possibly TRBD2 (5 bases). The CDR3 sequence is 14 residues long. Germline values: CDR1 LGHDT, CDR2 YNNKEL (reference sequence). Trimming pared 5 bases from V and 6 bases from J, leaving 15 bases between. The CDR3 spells CASSLGLGADTQYF. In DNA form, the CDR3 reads TGTGCCAGCAGCTTAGGACTGGGCGCGGATACGCAGTATTTT.

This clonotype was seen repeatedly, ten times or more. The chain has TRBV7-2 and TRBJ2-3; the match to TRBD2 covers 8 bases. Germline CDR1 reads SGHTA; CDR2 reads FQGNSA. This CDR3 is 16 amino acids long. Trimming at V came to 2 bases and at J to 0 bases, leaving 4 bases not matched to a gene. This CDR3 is CASSLFQRGSTDTQYF. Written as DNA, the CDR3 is TGTGCCAGCAGCTTATTTCAGCGGGGGAGCACAGATACGCAGTATTTT.

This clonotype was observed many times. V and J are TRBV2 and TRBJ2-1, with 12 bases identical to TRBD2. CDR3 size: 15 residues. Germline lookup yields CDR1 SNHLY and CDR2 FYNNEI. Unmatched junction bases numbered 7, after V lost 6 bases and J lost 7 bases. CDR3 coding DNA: TGTGCCAGCAGCGCGGCTAGCGGGAGGGGTAATGAGCAGTTCTTC. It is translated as CASSAASGRGNEQFF. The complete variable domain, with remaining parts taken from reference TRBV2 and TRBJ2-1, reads EPEVTQTPSHQVTQMGQEVILRCVPISNHLYFYWYRQILGQKVEFLVSFYNNEISEKSEIFDDQFSVERPDGSNFTLKIRSTKLEDSAMYFCASSAASGRGNEQFFGPGTRLTVL.

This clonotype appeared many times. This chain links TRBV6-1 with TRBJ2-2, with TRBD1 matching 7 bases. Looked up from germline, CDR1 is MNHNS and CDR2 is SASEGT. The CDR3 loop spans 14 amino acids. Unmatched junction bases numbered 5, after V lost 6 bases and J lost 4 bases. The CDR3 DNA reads TGTGCCAGCAGGCCGGGACAGCCCACCGGGGAGCTGTTTTTT. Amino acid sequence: CASRPGQPTGELFF.

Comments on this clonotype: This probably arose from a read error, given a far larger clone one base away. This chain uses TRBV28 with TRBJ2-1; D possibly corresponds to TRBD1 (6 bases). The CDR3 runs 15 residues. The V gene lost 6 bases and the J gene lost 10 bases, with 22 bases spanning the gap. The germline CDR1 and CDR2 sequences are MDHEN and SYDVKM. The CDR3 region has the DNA TGTGCCAGCAGCCCCTCGTCAGGGGCGGTGTACGAGCAGTTCTTC. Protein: CASSPSSGAVYEQFF.

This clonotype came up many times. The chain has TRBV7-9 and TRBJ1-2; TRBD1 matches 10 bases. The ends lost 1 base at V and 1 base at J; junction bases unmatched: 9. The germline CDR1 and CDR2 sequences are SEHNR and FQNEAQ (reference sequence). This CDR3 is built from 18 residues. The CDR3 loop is CASSLVSGWDRGNYGYTF. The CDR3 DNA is TGTGCCAGCAGCTTAGTAAGCGGTTGGGACAGGGGTAACTATGGCTACACCTTC.

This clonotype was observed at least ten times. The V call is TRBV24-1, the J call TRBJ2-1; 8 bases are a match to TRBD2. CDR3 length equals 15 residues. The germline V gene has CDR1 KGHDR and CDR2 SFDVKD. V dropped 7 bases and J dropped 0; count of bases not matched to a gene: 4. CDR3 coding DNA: TGTGCCACCAGAGCGGGGACTAGCTCCTACAATGAGCAGTTCTTC. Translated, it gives CATRAGTSSYNEQFF.

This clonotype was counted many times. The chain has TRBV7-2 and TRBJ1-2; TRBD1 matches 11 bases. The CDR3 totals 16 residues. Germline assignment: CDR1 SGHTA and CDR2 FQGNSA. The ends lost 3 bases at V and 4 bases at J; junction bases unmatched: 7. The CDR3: CASSLGGTGGLYGYTF. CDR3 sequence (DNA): TGTGCCAGCAGCTTGGGGGGGACAGGGGGGCTCTATGGCTACACCTTC.

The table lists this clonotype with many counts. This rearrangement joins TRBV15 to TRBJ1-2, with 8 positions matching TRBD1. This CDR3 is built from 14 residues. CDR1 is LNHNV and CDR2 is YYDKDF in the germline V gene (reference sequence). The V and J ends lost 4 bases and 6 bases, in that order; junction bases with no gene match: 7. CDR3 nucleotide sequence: TGTGCCACCAGCACCCGGACAGGGAGGAATGGCTACACCTTC. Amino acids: CATSTRTGRNGYTF. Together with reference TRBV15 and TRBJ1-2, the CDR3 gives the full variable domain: DAMVIQNPRYQVTQFGKPVTLSCSQTLNHNVMYWYQQKSSQAPKLLFHYYDKDFNNEADTPDNFQSRRPNTSFCFLDIRSPGLGDTAMYLCATSTRTGRNGYTFGSGTRLTVV.

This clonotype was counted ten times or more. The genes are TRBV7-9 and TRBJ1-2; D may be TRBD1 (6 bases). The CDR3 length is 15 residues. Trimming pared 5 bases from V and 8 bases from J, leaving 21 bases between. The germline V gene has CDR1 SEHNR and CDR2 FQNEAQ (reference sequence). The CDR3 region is CASSPTRDTGRGYTF. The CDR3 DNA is TGTGCCAGCAGCCCAACCCGGGACACGGGCCGCGGCTACACCTTC. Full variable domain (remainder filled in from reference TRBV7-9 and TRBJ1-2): DTGVSQNPRHKITKRGQNVTFRCDPISEHNRLYWYRQTLGQGPEFLTYFQNEAQLEKSRLLSDRFSAERPKGSFSTLEIQRTEQGDSAMYLCASSPTRDTGRGYTFGSGTRLTVV.

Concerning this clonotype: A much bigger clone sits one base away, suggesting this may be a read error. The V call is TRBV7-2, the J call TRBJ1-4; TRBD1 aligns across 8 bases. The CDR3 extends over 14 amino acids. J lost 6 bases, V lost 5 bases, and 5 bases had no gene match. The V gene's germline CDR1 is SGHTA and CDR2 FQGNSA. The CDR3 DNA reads TGTGCCAGCAGCCAAGACAGGGGTCATGAAAAACTGTTTTTT. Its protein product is CASSQDRGHEKLFF.

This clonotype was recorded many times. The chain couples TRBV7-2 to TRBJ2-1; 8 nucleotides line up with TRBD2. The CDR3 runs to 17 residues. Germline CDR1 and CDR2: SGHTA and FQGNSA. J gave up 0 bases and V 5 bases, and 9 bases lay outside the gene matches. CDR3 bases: TGTGCCAGCAGCCATCCCCTAGCGGGCGACTCCTACAATGAGCAGTTCTTC. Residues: CASSHPLAGDSYNEQFF.

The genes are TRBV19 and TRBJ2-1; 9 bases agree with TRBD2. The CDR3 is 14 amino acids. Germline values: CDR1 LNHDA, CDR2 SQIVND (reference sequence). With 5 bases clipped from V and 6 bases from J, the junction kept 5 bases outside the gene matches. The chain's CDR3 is CASSPWTSVNEQFF. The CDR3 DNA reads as TGTGCCAGTAGTCCGTGGACTAGCGTCAATGAGCAGTTCTTC. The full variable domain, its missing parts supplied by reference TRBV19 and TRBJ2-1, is DGGITQSPKYLFRKEGQNVTLSCEQNLNHDAMYWYRQDPGQGLRLIYYSQIVNDFQKGDIAEGYSVSREKKESFPLTVTSAQKNPTAFYLCASSPWTSVNEQFFGPGTRLTVL.

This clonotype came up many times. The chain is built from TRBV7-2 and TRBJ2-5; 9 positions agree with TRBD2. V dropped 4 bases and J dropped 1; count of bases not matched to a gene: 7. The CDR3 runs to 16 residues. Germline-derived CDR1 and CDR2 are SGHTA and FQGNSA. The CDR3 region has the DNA TGTGCCAGCAGCTCCGCCTTACTAGCGGGCCAAGAGACCCAGTACTTC. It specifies CASSSALLAGQETQYF. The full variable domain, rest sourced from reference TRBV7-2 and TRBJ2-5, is GAGVSQSPSNKVTEKGKDVELRCDPISGHTALYWYRQSLGQGLEFLIYFQGNSAPDKSGLPSDRFSAERTGGSVSTLTIQRTQQEDSAVYLCASSSALLAGQETQYFGPGTRLLVL.

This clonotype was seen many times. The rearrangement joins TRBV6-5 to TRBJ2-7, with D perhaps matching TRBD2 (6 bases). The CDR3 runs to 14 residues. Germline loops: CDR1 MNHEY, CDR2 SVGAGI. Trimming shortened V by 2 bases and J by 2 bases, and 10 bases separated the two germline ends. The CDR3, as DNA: TGTGCCAGCAGTTACCAGGGAGGCCCCTACGAGCAGTACTTC. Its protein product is CASSYQGGPYEQYF.

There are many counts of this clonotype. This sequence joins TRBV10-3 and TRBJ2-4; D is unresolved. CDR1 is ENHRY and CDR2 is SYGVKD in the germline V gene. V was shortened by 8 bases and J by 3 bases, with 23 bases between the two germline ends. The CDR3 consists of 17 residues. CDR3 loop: CAIYFKSHEDLKNIQYF. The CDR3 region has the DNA TGTGCCATCTATTTCAAATCCCACGAGGACCTCAAAAACATTCAGTACTTC.

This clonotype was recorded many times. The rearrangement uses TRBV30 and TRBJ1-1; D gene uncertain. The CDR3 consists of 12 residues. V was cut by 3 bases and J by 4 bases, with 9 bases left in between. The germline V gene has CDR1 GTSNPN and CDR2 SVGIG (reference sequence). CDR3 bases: TGTGCCTGGAGCTACACCGGCACTGAAGCTTTCTTT. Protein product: CAWSYTGTEAFF.

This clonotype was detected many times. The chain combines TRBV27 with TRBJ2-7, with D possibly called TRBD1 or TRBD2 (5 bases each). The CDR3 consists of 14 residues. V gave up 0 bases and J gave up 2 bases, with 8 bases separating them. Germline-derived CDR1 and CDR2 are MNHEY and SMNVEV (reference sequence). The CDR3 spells CASSLSWGTYEQYF. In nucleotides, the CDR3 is TGTGCCAGCAGTTTATCGTGGGGGACCTACGAGCAGTACTTC.

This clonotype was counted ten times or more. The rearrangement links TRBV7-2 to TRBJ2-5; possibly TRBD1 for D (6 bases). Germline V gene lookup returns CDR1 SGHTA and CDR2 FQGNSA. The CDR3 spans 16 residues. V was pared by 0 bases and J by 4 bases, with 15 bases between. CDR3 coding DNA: TGTGCCAGCAGCTTAGCGGGACAAAAAGCCCGAGAGACCCAGTACTTC. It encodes CASSLAGQKARETQYF.

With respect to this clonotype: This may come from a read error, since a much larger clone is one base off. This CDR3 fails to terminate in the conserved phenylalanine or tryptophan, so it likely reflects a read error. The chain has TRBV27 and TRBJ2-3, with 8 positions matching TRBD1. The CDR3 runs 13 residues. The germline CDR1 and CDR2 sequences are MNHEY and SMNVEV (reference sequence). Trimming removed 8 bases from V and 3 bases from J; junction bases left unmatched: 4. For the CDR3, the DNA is TGTGCCAGCCGGGACAGGTCAACAGATACGCAGTATCTT. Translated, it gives CASRDRSTDTQYL.

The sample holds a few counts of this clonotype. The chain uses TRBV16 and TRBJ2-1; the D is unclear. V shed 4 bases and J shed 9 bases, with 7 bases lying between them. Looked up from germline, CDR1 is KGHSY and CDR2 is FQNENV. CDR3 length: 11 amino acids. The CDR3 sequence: CASSLSSEQFF. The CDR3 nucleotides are TGTGCCAGCAGCCTCTCTAGTGAGCAGTTCTTC.

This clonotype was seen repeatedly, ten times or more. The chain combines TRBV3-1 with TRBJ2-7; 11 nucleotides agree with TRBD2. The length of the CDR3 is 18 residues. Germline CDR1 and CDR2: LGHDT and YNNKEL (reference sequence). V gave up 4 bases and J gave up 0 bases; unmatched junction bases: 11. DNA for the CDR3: TGTGCCAGCAGCCGCATAATTAGCGGGAGGGCCCTCTCCTACGAGCAGTACTTC. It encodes CASSRIISGRALSYEQYF.

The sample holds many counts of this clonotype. The CDR3: CASNWRDTQYF. CDR3 DNA: TGTGCCAGCAATTGGAGAGATACGCAGTATTTT. The chain combines TRBV2 with TRBJ2-3, with D unclear. The CDR3 length is 11 residues. Trimming shortened V by 7 bases and J by 5 bases, and 7 bases separated the two germline ends. CDR1 is SNHLY, CDR2 FYNNEI, per germline.